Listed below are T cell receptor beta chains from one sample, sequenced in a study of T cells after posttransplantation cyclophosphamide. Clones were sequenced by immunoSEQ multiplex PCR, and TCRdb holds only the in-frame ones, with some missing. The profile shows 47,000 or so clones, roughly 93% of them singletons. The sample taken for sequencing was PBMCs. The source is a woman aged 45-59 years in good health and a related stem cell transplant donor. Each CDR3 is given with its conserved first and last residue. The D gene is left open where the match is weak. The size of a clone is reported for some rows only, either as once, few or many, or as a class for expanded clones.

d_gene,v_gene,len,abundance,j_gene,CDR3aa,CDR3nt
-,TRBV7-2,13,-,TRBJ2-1,CASSLEPSYEQFF,TGTGCCAGCAGCTTAGAACCTAGCTATGAGCAGTTCTTC
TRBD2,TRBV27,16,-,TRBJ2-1,CASSTGLGLAGNEQFF,TGTGCCAGCAGTACAGGCTTGGGACTAGCGGGCAATGAGCAGTTCTTC
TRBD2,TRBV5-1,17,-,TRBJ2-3,CASSRIGSGSSTDTQYF,TGCGCCAGCAGCCGAATAGGGAGCGGGAGTAGCACAGATACGCAGTATTTT
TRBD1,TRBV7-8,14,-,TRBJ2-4,CASSFGTGRDIQYF,TGTGCCAGCAGCTTCGGGACAGGGAGAGACATTCAGTACTTC
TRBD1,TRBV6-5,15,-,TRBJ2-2,CASRITGANTGELFF,TGTGCCAGCAGAATCACAGGGGCGAACACCGGGGAGCTGTTTTTT
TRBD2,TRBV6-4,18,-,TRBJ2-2,CASSEGLAGESNTGELFF,TGTGCCAGCAGTGAGGGACTAGCGGGAGAATCGAACACCGGGGAGCTGTTTTTT
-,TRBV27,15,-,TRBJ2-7,CASSPPTRRVDEQYF,TGTGCCAGCAGTCCCCCGACTAGAAGAGTTGACGAGCAGTACTTC
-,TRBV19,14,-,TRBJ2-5,CASSIGIASETQYF,TGTGCCAGTAGTATAGGAATAGCCTCAGAGACCCAGTACTTC
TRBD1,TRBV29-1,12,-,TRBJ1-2,CSAQDRETRYTF,TGCAGCGCTCAGGACAGGGAGACGCGCTACACCTTC
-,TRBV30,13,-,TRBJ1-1,CAWSHSLNTEAFF,TGTGCCTGGAGTCACAGCTTGAACACTGAAGCTTTCTTT
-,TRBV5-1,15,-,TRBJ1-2,CASSLGQVINYGYTF,TGCGCCAGCAGCTTGGGACAGGTTATTAACTATGGCTACACCTTC
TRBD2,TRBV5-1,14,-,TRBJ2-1,CASSSTSRLSEQFF,TGCGCCAGCAGCTCGACTAGCCGGTTAAGTGAGCAGTTCTTC
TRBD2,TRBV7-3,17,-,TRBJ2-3,CASSSNGGSGGTDTQYF,TGTGCCAGCAGCTCCAACGGGGGTAGCGGGGGCACAGATACGCAGTATTTT
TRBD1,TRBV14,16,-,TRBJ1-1,CASSQHTGGRGTEAFF,TGTGCCAGCAGCCAGCACACAGGGGGCAGAGGCACTGAAGCTTTCTTT
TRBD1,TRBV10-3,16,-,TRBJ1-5,CAISESTGADNQPQHF,TGTGCCATCAGTGAGTCGACAGGGGCAGACAATCAGCCCCAGCATTTT
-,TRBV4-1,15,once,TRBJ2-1,CASSQPPQRPNEQFF,TGCGCCAGCAGCCAACCCCCCCAGCGTCCCAATGAGCAGTTCTTC
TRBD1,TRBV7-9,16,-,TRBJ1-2,CASSLARGQGAWGYTF,TGTGCCAGCAGCTTAGCGAGGGGACAGGGGGCGTGGGGCTACACCTTC
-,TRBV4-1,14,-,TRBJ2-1,CASSPWDKDNEQFF,TGCGCCAGCAGCCCCTGGGACAAAGACAATGAGCAGTTCTTC
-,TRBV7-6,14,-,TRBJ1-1,CASSSGILNTEAFF,TGTGCCAGCAGCTCGGGAATATTGAACACTGAAGCTTTCTTT
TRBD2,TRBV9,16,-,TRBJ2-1,CASSVIAGPLGNEQFF,TGTGCCAGCAGCGTAATAGCGGGACCCCTGGGAAATGAGCAGTTCTTC
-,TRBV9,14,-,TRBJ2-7,CASSVAGKPYEQYF,TGTGCCAGCAGCGTAGCAGGGAAACCCTACGAGCAGTACTTC
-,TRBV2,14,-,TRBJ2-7,CASSFGKGVGEQYF,TGTGCCAGCAGTTTTGGGAAGGGGGTTGGCGAGCAGTACTTC
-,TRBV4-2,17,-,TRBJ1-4,CASSQEAGAGTNEKLFF,TGTGCCAGCAGCCAAGAAGCAGGGGCGGGAACTAATGAAAAACTGTTTTTT
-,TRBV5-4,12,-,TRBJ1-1,CASSFSLGDYFF,TGTGCCAGCAGCTTTTCCCTGGGGGACTACTTCTTT
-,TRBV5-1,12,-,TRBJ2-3,CASSLARDTQYF,TGCGCCAGCTCCTTAGCTCGAGATACGCAGTATTTT
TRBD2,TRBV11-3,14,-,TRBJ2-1,CASSRTSGGNEQFF,TGTGCCAGCAGCCGGACTAGCGGGGGCAATGAGCAGTTCTTC
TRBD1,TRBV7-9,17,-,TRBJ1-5,CASSLWGQGAFNQPQHF,TGTGCCAGCAGCTTGTGGGGACAGGGGGCTTTCAATCAGCCCCAGCATTTT
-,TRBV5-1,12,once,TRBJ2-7,CASSSTGYEQYF,TGCGCCAGCAGCTCGACAGGCTACGAGCAGTACTTC
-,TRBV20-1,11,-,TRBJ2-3,CSAPSVDTQYF,TGCAGTGCCCCCTCGGTGGATACGCAGTATTTT
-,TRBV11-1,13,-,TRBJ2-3,CASSIGHRDTQYF,TGTGCCAGCAGCATCGGACACCGGGATACGCAGTATTTT
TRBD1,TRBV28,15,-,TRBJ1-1,CASTTPDRGPWVAFF,TGTGCCAGCACTACCCCGGACAGGGGGCCATGGGTGGCTTTCTTT
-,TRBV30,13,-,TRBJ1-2,CAWSVGENYGYTF,TGTGCCTGGAGTGTGGGCGAAAACTATGGCTACACCTTC
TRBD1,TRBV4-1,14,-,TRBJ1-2,CASSHDRGVGGYTF,TGCGCCAGCAGCCATGACAGGGGTGTGGGTGGCTACACCTTC
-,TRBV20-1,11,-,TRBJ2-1,CSASGGYEQFF,TGCAGTGCTAGCGGCGGATATGAGCAGTTCTTC
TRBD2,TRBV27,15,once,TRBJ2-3,CASMGLAGGIDTQYF,TGTGCCAGCATGGGACTAGCGGGGGGGATCGATACGCAGTATTTT
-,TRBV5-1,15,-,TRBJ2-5,CASSSDSGAQETQYF,TGCGCCAGCAGCTCGGACTCAGGGGCCCAAGAGACCCAGTACTTC
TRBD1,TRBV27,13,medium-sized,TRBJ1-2,CASNGQGTYGYTF,TGTGCCAGCAACGGACAGGGGACCTATGGCTACACCTTC
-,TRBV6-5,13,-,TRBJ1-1,CASSTTGNTEAFF,TGTGCCAGCAGCACCACAGGGAACACTGAAGCTTTCTTT
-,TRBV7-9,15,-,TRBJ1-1,CASSKSGGGGTEAFF,TGTGCCAGCAGCAAAAGTGGCGGGGGCGGCACTGAAGCTTTCTTT
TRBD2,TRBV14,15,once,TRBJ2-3,CASSHPAGDTDTQYF,TGTGCCAGCAGCCACCCAGCGGGAGATACAGATACGCAGTATTTT
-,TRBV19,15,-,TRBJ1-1,CASTTPAGGETEAFF,TGTGCCAGTACCACCCCTGCGGGGGGAGAAACTGAAGCTTTCTTT
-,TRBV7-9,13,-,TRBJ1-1,CASSLFSGGEAFF,TGTGCCAGCAGCTTATTCTCGGGAGGTGAAGCTTTCTTT
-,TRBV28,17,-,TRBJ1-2,CASSLPGSGVLNYGYTF,TGTGCCAGCAGTTTGCCGGGTTCAGGGGTACTTAACTATGGCTACACCTTC
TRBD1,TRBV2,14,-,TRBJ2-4,CARRDREGKNIQYF,TGTGCCAGGCGAGACAGGGAAGGGAAAAACATTCAGTACTTC
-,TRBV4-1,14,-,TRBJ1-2,CASSRGGGLDGYTF,TGCGCCAGCAGCCGGGGAGGGGGACTCGATGGCTACACCTTC
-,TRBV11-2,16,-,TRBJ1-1,CASSLGAGASSTEAFF,TGTGCCAGCAGCTTAGGGGCAGGGGCATCGAGCACTGAAGCTTTCTTT
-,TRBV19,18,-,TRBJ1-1,CASSIWFGQGGMNTEAFF,TGTGCCAGTAGTATATGGTTCGGGCAGGGTGGTATGAACACTGAAGCTTTCTTT
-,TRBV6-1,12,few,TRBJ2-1,CASGVNRELQFF,TGTGCCAGTGGGGTCAATCGGGAATTGCAGTTCTTC
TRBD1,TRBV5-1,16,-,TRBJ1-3,CASSPRQGARGNTIYF,TGCGCCAGCAGCCCGAGGCAGGGGGCGCGTGGAAACACCATATATTTT